Listed below are T cell receptor beta chains from one sample, sequenced in a study of cytomegalovirus exposure and HLA in healthy donors. TCRdb's table, derived via immunoSEQ multiplex PCR, lists solely in-frame clones and lacks some. The sample lists 170,000 or so clones; 80% were seen once. Sample: PBMCs. Receptors originate from a boy younger than 18 in good health and CMV-seronegative. The CDR3 runs from the conserved cysteine through the conserved F or W. The order of the fields is clone size, J gene, D gene, V gene, CDR3 DNA, CDR3 protein. A D gene is named only where the DNA matches it firmly. The listing skips clone size in some rows; elsewhere it reads once, few, many or a size class.

>-|TRBJ2-7|-|TRBV21-1
TGTGCCAGCAGGGGACAGGGTCCGTACGAGCAGTACTTC
CASRGQGPYEQYF
>-|TRBJ2-1|TRBD1|TRBV5-1
TGCGCCAGCAGCTTGGGGACAGGGCTACAGTTCTTC
CASSLGTGLQFF
>-|TRBJ1-4|-|TRBV30
TGTGCCTGGAGCCCTAGGGGGTTAGCAACTAATGAAAAACTGTTTTTT
CAWSPRGLATNEKLFF
>few|TRBJ2-7|TRBD2|TRBV4-2
TGTGCCAGCAGCCAAGATATCGGCGGGAGGGCTAACTACGAGCAGTACTTC
CASSQDIGGRANYEQYF
>-|TRBJ2-1|TRBD2|TRBV9
TGTGCCAGCAGCGCGGGACTAGCGGGAGTACGGAATGAGCAGTTCTTC
CASSAGLAGVRNEQFF
>once|TRBJ2-2|-|TRBV9
TGTGCCAGCAGCGTAGCGGGAGACAACACCGGGGAGCTGTTTTTT
CASSVAGDNTGELFF
>-|TRBJ1-6|-|TRBV10-3
TGTGCCATCAGTCTGGACAGAGTGGCGGAATTCCCGAATTCACCCCTCCACTTT
CAISLDRVAEFPNSPLHF
>-|TRBJ2-1|TRBD2|TRBV5-4
TGTGCCAGCAGCCCCATGACTAGCGGGGGCCTCTACAATGAGCAGTTCTTC
CASSPMTSGGLYNEQFF
>-|TRBJ2-3|-|TRBV5-1
TGCGCCAGCAGCTTCGCCGCTAGCGCAAGCACAGATACGCAGTATTTT
CASSFAASASTDTQYF
>-|TRBJ2-3|-|TRBV4-3
TGCGCCAGCAGCCTGACAGAACCTTTCACAGATACGCAGTATTTT
CASSLTEPFTDTQYF
>once|TRBJ2-1|TRBD2|TRBV5-8
TGTGCCAGCAGGCTGAGGCTAGCGGGAGCCTACAATGAGCAGTTCTTC
CASRLRLAGAYNEQFF
>few|TRBJ2-2|TRBD1|TRBV30
TGTGCCTGGACCGGGACAGGGGCCGGGGAGCTGTTTTTT
CAWTGTGAGELFF
>-|TRBJ2-3|TRBD1|TRBV5-1
TGCGCCAGCAGCACAGGACAGGGCCGCACAGATACGCAGTATTTT
CASSTGQGRTDTQYF
>-|TRBJ2-3|TRBD2|TRBV6-5
TGTGCCAGCAGTTACCTCCGGACTAGCGTAGATACGCAGTATTTT
CASSYLRTSVDTQYF
>few|TRBJ1-2|TRBD1|TRBV29-1
TGCAGCGGCACAGGGGGAGATGGCTACACCTTC
CSGTGGDGYTF